This TCR beta chain was captured in a study of blood T cell repertoires in COVID-19. The overall study: Acute and convalescent COVID-19 samples came from the United States, Italy and Spain. PBMCs, B-cell-depleted T cells, or T cells were the source of the cDNA or gDNA that made up the material.

Per the study methods: Amplification of reference gene primers provided the estimated nucleated cell counts. The assay was immunoSEQ multiplex PCR, and TCRdb's table has in-frame clones only and misses some. For V, J and clone size, that table is used; D and trimming come from the DNA. The table shows fewer than 250,000 clones, with around 85% occurring only once. Trimming shortened V by 2 bases and J by 5 bases, and 10 bases separated the two germline ends. The CDR3 runs to 13 residues. Per germline, CDR1 SGHRS and CDR2 YFSETQ. Sequenced input: peripheral blood. V and J are TRBV5-1 and TRBJ2-5; D unclear. This clonotype originated in a man aged 30-40 years with acute or convalescent COVID-19. Here the CDR3 reads CASSFLPSETQYF. The CDR3 region has the DNA TGCGCCAGCAGCTTTCTACCGAGCGAGACCCAGTACTTC.